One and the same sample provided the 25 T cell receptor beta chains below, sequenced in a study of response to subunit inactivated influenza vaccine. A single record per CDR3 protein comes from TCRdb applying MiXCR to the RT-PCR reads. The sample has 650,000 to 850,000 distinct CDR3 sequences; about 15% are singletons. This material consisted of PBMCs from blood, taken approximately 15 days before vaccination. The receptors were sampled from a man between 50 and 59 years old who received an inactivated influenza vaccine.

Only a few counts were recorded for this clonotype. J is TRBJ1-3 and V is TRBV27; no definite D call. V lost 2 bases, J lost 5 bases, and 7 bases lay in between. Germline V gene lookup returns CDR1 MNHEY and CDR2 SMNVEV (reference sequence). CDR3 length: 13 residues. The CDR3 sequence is CASSLVSRNTIYF. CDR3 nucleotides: TGTGCCAGCAGTTTAGTGTCCAGAAACACCATATATTTT.

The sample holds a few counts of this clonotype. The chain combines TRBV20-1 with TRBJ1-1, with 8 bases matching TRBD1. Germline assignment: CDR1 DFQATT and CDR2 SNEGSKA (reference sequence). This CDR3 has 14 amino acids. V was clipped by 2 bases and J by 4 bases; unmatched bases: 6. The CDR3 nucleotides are TGCAGTGCTAGATATTCTACAGGGGGCACTGAAGCTTTCTTT. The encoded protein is CSARYSTGGTEAFF.

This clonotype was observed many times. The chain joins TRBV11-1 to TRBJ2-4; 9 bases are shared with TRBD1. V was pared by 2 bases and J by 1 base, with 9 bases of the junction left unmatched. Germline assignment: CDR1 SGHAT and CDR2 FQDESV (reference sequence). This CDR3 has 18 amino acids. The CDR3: CASSLRTGDGLAKNIQYF. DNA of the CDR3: TGTGCCAGCAGCTTACGGACAGGGGACGGGTTGGCCAAAAACATTCAGTACTTC.

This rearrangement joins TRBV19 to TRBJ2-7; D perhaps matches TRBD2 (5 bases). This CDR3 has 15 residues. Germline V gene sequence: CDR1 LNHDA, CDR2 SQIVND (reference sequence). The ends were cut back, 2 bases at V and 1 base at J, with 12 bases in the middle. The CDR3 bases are TGTGCCAGTAGTATATCGGCTCGGGGATCCTACGAGCAGTACTTC. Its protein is CASSISARGSYEQYF.

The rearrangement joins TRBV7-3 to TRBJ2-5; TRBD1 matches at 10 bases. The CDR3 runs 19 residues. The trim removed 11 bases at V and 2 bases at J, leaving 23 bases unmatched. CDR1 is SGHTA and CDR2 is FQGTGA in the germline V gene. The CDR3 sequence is CALSPWDRGSGVGQETQYF. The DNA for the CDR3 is TGTGCCCTCAGTCCGTGGGACAGGGGTAGCGGTGTCGGGCAAGAGACCCAGTACTTC.

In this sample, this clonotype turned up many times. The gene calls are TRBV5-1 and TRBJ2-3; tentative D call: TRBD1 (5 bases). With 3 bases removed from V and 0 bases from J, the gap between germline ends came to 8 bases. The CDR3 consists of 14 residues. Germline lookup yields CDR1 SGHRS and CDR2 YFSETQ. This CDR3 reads CASSSDSSTDTQYF. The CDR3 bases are TGCGCCAGCAGCTCCGACAGTAGCACAGATACGCAGTATTTT.

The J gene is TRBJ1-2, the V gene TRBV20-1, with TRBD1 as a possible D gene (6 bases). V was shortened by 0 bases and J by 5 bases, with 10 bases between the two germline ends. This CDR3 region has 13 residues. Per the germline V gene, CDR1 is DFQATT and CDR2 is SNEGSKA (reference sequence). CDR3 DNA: TGCAGTGCTAGAGATAGGGGGGCGTATGGCTACACCTTC. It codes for CSARDRGAYGYTF.

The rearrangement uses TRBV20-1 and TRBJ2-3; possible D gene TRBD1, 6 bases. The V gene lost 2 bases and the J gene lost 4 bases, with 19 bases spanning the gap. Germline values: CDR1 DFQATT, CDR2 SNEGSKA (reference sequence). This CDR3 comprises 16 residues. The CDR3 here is CSARLVPTGRADTQYF. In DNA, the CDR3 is TGCAGTGCTAGACTTGTTCCGACAGGCAGGGCAGATACGCAGTATTTT.

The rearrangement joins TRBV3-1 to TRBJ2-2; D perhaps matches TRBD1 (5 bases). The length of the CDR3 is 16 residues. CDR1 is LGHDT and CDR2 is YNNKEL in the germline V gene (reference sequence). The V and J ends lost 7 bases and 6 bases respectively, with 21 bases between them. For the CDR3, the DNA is TGTGCCAGCATGGGGCCTGCCGGGCCGTGGGCCGGGGAGCTGTTTTTT. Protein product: CASMGPAGPWAGELFF. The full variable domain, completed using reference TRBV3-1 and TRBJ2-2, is DTAVSQTPKYLVTQMGNDKSIKCEQNLGHDTMYWYKQDSKKFLKIMFSYNNKELIINETVPNRFSPKSPDKAHLNLHINSLELGDSAVYFCASMGPAGPWAGELFFGEGSRLTVL.

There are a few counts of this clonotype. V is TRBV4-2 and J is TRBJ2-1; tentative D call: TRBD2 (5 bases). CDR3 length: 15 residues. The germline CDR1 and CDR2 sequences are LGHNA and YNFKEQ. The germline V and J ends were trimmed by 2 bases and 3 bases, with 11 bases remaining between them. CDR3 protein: CASSQTGNFYNEQFF. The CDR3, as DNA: TGTGCCAGCAGCCAAACCGGGAACTTCTACAATGAGCAGTTCTTC.

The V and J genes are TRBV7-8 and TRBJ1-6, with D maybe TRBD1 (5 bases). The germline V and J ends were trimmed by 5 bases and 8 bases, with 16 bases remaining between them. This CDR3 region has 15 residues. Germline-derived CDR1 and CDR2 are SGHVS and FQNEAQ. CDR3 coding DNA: TGTGCCAGCAGCGGGGGACGTACTGCTTATTCACCCCTCCACTTT. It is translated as CASSGGRTAYSPLHF. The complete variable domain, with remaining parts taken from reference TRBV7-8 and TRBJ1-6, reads GAGVSQSPRYKVAKRGQDVALRCDPISGHVSLFWYQQALGQGPEFLTYFQNEAQLDKSGLPSDRFFAERPEGSVSTLKIQRTQQEDSAVYLCASSGGRTAYSPLHFGNGTRLTVT.

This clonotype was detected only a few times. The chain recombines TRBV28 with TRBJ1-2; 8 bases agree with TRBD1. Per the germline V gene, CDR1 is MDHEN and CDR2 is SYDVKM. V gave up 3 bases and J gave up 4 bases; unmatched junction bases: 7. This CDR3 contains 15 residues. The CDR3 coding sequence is TGTGCCAGCAGTTTCTCCCAGGGGGCTCTCTATGGCTACACCTTC. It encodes CASSFSQGALYGYTF.

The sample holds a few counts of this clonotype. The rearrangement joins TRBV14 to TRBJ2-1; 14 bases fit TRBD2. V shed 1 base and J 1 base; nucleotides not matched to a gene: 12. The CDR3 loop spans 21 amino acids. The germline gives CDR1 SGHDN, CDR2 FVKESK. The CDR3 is CASSQGQGTSGSWGSYNEQFF. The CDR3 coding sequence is TGTGCCAGCAGCCAAGGCCAGGGGACTAGCGGGAGTTGGGGTTCCTACAATGAGCAGTTCTTC.

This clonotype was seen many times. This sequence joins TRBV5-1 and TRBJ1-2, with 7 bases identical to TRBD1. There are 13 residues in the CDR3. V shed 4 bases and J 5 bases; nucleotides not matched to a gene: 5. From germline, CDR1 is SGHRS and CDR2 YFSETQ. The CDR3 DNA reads TGCGCCAGCAGCACCGACAGGGTTTATGGCTACACCTTC. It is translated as CASSTDRVYGYTF.

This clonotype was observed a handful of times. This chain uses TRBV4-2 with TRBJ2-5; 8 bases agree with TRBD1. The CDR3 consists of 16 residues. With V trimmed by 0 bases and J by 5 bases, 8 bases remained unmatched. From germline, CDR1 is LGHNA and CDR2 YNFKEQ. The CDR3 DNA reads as TGTGCCAGCAGCCAAGACCTATCCAGGGGGCCGGAGACCCAGTACTTC. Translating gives CASSQDLSRGPETQYF.

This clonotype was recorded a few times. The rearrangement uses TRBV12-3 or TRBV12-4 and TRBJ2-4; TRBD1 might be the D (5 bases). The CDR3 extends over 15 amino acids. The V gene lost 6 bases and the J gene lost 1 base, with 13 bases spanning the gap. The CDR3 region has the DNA TGTGCCAGCAGCCCAGGGTTAAGCGCCAAAAACATTCAGTACTTC. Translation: CASSPGLSAKNIQYF.

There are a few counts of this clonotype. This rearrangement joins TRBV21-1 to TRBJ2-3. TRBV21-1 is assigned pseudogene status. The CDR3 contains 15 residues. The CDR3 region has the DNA TGTGCCAGCAGCAAAGTCGGGCTTAGCACAGATACGCAGTATTTT. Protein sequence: CASSKVGLSTDTQYF.

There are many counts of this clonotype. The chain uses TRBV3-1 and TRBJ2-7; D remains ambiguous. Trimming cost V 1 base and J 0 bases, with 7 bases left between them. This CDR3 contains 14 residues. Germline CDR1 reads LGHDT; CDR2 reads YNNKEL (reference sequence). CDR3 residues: CASSQGLTSYEQYF. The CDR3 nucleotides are TGTGCCAGCAGCCAAGGGCTTACCTCCTACGAGCAGTACTTC.

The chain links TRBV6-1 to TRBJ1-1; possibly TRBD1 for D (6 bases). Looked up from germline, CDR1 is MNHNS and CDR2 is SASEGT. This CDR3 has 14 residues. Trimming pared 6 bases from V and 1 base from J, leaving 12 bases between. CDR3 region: CASSVTGWNTEAFF. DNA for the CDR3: TGTGCCAGCAGCGTGACAGGCTGGAACACTGAAGCTTTCTTT.

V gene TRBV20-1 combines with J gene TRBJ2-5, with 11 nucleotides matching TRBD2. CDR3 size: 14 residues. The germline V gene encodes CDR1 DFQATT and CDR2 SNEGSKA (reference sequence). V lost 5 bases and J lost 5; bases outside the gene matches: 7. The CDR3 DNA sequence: TGCAGTGCTTCGACTAGCGGGAAGGGGGAGACCCAGTACTTC. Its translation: CSASTSGKGETQYF.

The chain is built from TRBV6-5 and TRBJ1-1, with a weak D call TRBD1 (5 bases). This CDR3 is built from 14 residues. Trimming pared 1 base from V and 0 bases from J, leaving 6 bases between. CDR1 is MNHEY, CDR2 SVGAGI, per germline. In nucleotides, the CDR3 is TGTGCCAGCAGTTACTGGGGGATGAACACTGAAGCTTTCTTT. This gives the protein CASSYWGMNTEAFF.

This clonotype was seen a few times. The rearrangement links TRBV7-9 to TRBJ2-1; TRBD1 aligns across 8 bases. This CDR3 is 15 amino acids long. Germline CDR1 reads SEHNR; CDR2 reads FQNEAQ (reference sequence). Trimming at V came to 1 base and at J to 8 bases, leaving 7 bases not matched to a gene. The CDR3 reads CASSLDGRGRDEQFF. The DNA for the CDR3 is TGTGCCAGCAGCTTAGATGGCAGGGGGCGGGATGAGCAGTTCTTC.

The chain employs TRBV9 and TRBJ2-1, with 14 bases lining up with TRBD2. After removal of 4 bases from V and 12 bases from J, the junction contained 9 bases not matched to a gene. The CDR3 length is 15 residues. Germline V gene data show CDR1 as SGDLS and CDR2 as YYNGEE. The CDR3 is CASSPGGTSGSSQFF. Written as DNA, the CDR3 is TGTGCCAGCAGCCCCGGGGGGACTAGCGGGAGCTCGCAGTTCTTC.

The CDR3 reads CASSEWDSFTDTQYF. The CDR3 bases are TGTGCCAGCAGTGAGTGGGACAGCTTCACAGATACGCAGTATTTT. This chain connects TRBV6-1 to TRBJ2-3; 7 bases fit TRBD1. Germline V gives CDR1 MNHNS, CDR2 SASEGT. V trimming: 3 bases; J trimming: 2 bases; junction bases outside the gene matches: 5. The CDR3 has 15 amino acids.

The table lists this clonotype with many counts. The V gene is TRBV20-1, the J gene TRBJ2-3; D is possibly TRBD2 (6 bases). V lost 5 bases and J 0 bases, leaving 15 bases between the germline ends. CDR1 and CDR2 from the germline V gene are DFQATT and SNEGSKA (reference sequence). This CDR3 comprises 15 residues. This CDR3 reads CSASRTTSSTDTQYF. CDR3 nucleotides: TGCAGTGCTTCGCGGACTACCTCTAGCACAGATACGCAGTATTTT.